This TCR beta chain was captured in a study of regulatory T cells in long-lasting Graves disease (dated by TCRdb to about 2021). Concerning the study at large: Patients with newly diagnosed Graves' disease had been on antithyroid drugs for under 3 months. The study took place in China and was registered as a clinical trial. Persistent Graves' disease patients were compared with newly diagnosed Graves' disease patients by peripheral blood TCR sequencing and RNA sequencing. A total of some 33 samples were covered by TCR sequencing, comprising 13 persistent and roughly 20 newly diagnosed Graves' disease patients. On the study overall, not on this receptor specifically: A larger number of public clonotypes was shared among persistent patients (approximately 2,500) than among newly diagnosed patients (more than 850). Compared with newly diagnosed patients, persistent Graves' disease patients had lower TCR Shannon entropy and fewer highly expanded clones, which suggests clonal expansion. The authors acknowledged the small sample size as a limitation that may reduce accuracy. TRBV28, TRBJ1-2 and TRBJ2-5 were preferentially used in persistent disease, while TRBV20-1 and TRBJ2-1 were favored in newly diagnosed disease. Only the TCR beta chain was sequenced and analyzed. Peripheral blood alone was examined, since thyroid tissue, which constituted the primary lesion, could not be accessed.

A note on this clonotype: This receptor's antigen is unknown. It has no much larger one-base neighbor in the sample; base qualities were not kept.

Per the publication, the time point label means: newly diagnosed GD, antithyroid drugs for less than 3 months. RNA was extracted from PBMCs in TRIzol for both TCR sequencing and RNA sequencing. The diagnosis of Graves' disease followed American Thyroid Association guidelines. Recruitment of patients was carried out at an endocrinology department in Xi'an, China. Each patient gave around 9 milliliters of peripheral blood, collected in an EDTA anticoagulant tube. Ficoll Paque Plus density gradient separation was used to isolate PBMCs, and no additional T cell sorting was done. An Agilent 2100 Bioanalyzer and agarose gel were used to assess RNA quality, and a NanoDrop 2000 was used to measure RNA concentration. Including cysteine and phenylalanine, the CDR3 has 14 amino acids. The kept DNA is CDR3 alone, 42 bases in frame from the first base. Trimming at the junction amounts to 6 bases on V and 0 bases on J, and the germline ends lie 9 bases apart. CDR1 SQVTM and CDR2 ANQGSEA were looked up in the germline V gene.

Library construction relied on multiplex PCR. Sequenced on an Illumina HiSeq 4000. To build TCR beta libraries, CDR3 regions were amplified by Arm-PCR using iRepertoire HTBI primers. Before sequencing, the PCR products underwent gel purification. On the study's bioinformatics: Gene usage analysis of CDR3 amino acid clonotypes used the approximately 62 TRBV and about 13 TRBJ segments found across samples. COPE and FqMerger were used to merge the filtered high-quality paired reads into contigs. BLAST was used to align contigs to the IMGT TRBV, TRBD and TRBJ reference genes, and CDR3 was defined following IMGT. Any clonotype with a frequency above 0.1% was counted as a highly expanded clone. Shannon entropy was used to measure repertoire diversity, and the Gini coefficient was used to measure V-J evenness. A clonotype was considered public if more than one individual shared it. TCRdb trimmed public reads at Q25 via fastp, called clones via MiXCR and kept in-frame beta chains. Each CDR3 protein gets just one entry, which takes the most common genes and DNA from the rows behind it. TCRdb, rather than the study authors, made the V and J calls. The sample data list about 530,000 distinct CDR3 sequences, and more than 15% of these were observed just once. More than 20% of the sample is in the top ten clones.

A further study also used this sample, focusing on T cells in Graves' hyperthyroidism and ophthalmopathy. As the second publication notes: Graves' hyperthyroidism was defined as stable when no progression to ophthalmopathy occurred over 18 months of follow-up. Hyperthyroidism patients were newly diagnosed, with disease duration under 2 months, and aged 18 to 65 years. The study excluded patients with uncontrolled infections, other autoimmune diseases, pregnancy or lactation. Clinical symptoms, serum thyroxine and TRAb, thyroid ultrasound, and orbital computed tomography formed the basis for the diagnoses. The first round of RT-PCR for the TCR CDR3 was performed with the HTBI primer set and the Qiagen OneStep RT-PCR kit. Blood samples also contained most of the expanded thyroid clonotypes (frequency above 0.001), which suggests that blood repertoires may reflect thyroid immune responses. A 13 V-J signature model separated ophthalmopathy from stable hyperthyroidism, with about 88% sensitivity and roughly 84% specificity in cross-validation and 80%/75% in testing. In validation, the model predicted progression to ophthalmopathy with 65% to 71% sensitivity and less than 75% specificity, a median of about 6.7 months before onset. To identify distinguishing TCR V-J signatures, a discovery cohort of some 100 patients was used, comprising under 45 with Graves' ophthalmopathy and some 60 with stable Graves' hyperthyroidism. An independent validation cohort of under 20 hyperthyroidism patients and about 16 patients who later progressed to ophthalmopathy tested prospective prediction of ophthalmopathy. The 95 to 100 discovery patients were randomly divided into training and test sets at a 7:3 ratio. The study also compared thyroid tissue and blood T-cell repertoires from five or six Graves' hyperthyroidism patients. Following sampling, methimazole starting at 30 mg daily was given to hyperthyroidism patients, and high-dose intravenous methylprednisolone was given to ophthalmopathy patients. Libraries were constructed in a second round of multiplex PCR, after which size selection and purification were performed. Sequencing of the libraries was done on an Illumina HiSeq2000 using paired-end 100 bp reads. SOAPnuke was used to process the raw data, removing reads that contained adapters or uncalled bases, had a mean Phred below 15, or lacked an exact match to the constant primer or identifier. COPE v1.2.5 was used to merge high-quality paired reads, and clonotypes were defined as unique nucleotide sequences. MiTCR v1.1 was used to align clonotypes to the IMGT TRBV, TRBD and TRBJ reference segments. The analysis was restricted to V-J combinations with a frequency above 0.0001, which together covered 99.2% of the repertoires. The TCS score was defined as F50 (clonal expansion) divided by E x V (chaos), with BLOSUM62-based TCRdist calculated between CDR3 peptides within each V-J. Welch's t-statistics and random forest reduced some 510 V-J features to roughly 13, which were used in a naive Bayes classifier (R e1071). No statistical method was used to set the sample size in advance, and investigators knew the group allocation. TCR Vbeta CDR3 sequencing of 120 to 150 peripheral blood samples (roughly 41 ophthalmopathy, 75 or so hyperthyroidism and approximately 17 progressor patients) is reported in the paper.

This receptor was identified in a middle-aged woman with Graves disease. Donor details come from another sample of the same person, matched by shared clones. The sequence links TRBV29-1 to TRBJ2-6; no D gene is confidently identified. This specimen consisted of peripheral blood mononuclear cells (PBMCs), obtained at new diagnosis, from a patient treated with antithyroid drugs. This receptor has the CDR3 CSVDSDSGANVLTF. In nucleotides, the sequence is TGCAGCGTAGACTCAGACTCTGGGGCCAACGTCCTGACTTTC.